This T cell receptor beta chain originates from a study of immune evolution from preneoplasia to lung adenocarcinoma. General study results and limits: From normal lung to invasive adenocarcinoma, top clone frequencies appeared to decrease.

Patient tissue came from resections in Japan or China, 2014–2017. Method: immunoSEQ multiplex PCR; TCRdb's copy keeps in-frame clones and lacks some. The repertoire consists of tens of thousands of clones, with 70% to 85% occurring once and the leading ten covering approximately 4.8%. CDR3 length equals 13 residues. Germline V gene lookup returns CDR1 SGDLS and CDR2 YYNGEE. Trimming removed 2 bases at V and 9 bases at J, with 12 bases between. As to this clone: Its antigen is not identified.

This chain links TRBV9 with TRBJ2-1; D is perhaps TRBD1 or TRBD2 (5 bases each). The clonotype originates from a person in their sixties or seventies with lung adenocarcinoma. The sequenced material came from FFPE invasive lung adenocarcinoma tissue. The CDR3 nucleotides read TGTGCCAGCAGCGTTCAGATTGGGGGTGAGCAGTTCTTC. Translating it yields CASSVQIGGEQFF. The whole variable domain, remainder taken from reference TRBV9 and TRBJ2-1, is DSGVTQTPKHLITATGQRVTLRCSPRSGDLSVYWYQQSLDQGLQFLIQYYNGEERAKGNILERFSAQQFPDLHSELNLSSLELGDSALYFCASSVQIGGEQFFGPGTRLTVL.